This TCR beta chain was retrieved from a study of early T cells in non-severe SARS-CoV-2 infection. Study at large: Unpaired chains resulted from sequencing bulk RNA of unsorted whole blood. Findings of the study overall: VDJdb-based matching was biased toward anti-spike CD8 responses and missed private and CD4 specificities.

Germline V gene sequence: CDR1 MGHDK, CDR2 SYGVNS. The CDR3 has 14 residues. Trimming removed 2 bases from V and 1 base from J, with 8 bases in between. Individually, cDNA molecules had unique molecular identifiers attached to them. TCRdb ran MiXCR on the 5' RACE reads and lists one entry per CDR3 protein. The sample includes roughly 51,000 distinct CDR3 sequences, 6.5% to 9.5% of them seen just once. This clonotype was recorded many times. The antigen is undetermined. Sequenced sample: whole blood. This chain links TRBV25-1 with TRBJ1-2; D gene ambiguous. This receptor was obtained from an adult who was a healthcare worker with PCR-confirmed SARS-CoV-2 infection or an uninfected control (not recorded which). The CDR3 DNA sequence: TGTGCCAGCAGTGAACGAGGCAGTAACTATGGCTACACCTTC. Amino acid sequence: CASSERGSNYGYTF.